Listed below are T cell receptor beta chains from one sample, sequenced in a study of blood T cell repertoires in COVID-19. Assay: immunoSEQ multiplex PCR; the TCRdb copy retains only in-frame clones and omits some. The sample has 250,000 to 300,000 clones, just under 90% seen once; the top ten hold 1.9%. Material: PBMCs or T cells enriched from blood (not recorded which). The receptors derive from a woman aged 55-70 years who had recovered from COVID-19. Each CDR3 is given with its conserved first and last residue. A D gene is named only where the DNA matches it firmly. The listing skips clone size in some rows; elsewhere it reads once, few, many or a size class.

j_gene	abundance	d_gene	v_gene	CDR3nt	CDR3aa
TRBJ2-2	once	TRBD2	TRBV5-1	TGCGCCAGCAGCTCCCTGATGGCGGGAGTCTTCACCGGGGAGCTGTTTTTT	CASSSLMAGVFTGELFF
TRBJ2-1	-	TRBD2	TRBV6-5	TGTGCCAGCAGCCCGCCCCGACTAGCTATCAATGAGCAGTTCTTC	CASSPPRLAINEQFF
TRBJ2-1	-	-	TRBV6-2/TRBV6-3	TGTGCCAGCAGTTACTCGAACTTCGGCGGTAATGAGCAGTTCTTC	CASSYSNFGGNEQFF
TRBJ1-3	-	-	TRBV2	TGTGCCAGCAGTGAATGGCGGGCCGGGCAGGGAAACACCATATATTTT	CASSEWRAGQGNTIYF
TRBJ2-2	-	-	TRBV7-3	TGTGCCAGCAGCGGGGATAGCGGAGGGGTCGGGGAGCTGTTTTTT	CASSGDSGGVGELFF
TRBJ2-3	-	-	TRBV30	TGTGCCTGGAGTAACTCCGAGGCGCAGTATTTT	CAWSNSEAQYF
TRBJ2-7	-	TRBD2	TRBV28	TGTGCCAGCAGTAGAGGACTAGTCCTCTACGAGCAGTACTTC	CASSRGLVLYEQYF
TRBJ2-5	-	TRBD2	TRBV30	TGTGCCTGGAGTGTGACTAGCGGTGCGGAGACCCAGTACTTC	CAWSVTSGAETQYF
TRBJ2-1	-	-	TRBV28	TGTGCCAGTCATAAAGGGGGGGAACCCAATGAGCAGTTCTTC	CASHKGGEPNEQFF
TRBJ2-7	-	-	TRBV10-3	TGTGCCATCAGTGGAGAGCGTTACGAGCAGTACTTC	CAISGERYEQYF
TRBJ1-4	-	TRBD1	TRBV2	TGTGCCAGCAGGGACAGGACTTCAAATGAAAAACTGTTTTTT	CASRDRTSNEKLFF
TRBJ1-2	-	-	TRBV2	TGTGCCAGCAGCCACACCGACGGTGAGACTCCGGCTCATTATGGCTACACCTTC	CASSHTDGETPAHYGYTF
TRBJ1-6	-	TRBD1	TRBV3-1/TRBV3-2	TGTGCCAGCAGCCAAGTGGCCCAGGGGGTGAATTCACCCCTCCACTTT	CASSQVAQGVNSPLHF
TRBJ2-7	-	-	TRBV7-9	TGTGCCAGCAGCTCCCTGATAGGGGACGAGCAGTACTTC	CASSSLIGDEQYF
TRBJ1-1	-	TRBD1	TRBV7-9	TGTGCCAGCAGCTTGGGACAGGTGAACACTGAAGCTTTCTTT	CASSLGQVNTEAFF
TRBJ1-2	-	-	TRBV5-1	TGCGCCAGCAGTGCAGTTACCGCTAACTATGGCTACACCTTC	CASSAVTANYGYTF
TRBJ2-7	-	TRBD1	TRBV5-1	TGCGCCAGCAGCTTGGGGGGACAGGTCTACGAGCAGTACTTC	CASSLGGQVYEQYF
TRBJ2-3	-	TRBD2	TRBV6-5	TGTGCCAGCAGTTACGGTTGGGGGAGGGTCGCAGATACGCAGTATTTT	CASSYGWGRVADTQYF
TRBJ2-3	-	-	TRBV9	TGTGCCAGCAGCGGGACAGTCACAGATACGCAGTATTTT	CASSGTVTDTQYF
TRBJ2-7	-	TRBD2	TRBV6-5	TGTGCCAGCTGGAAGGGGACTAGCTCCTACGAGCAGTACTTC	CASWKGTSSYEQYF
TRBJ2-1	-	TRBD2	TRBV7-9	TGTGCCAGCAGGGAGCGGGAGAGTGGAAACAATGAGCAGTTCTTC	CASRERESGNNEQFF
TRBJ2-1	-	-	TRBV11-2	TGTGCCAGCAGGAAGGACTCCTCCTACAATGAGCAGTTCTTC	CASRKDSSYNEQFF
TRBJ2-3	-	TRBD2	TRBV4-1	TGCGCCAGCAGCCAAAGTCCTAGCGGAAACACAGATACGCAGTATTTT	CASSQSPSGNTDTQYF
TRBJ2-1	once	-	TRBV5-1	TGCGCCAGCAGCTTCAACCTTGCAGGAAATGAGCAGTTCTTC	CASSFNLAGNEQFF
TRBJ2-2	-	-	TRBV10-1	TGCGCCAGCAGTGACAGACTACAGACCGGGGAGCTGTTTTTT	CASSDRLQTGELFF
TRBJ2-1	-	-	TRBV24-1	TGTGCCACCAGTGATCGGTGGACAGGGACTACAAGCTCCTACAATGAGCAGTTCTTC	CATSDRWTGTTSSYNEQFF
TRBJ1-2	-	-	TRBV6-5	TGTGCCAGCAGCGTCCCGGGACATCCCTACACCTTC	CASSVPGHPYTF
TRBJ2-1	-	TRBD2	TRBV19	TGTGCCAGTAGTATCTTTTTGGCTAGCGGGTTCAATGAGCAGTTCTTC	CASSIFLASGFNEQFF
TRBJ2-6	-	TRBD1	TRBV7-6	TGTGCCAGCAGCTTATGGGACAGTCACTCTGGGGCCAACGTCCTGACTTTC	CASSLWDSHSGANVLTF
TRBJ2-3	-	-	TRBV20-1	TGCAGTGCTAGTACCGCAGCGGGTCCCACAGATACGCAGTATTTT	CSASTAAGPTDTQYF
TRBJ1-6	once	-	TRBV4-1	TGCGCCAGCAAAAATTCCCTCAGCTCCTATAATTCACCCCTCCACTTT	CASKNSLSSYNSPLHF
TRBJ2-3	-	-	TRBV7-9	TGTGCCAGCAGCTCAGCACTAGTTGCCGATACGCAGTATTTT	CASSSALVADTQYF
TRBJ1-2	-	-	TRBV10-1	TGCGCCAGCAGTGCCGGACATGGAATGGGCTACACCTTC	CASSAGHGMGYTF
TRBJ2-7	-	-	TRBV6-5	TGTGCCAGCAGCCGGGACAACTACGAGCAGTACTTC	CASSRDNYEQYF
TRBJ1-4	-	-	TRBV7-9	TGTGCCAGCAGCTTACCGAATGAAAAACTGTTTTTT	CASSLPNEKLFF
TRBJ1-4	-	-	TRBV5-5	TGTGCCAGCGACGATACAGGGTATCTTGAAAAACTGTTTTTT	CASDDTGYLEKLFF
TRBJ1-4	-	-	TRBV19	TGTGCCAGTAGTACGGGACACGCAACTAATGAAAAACTGTTTTTT	CASSTGHATNEKLFF
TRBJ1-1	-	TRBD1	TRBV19	TGTGCCATCCGGCCACAGGGGAGGAACACTGAAGCTTTCTTT	CAIRPQGRNTEAFF
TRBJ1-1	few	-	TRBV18	TGTGCCAGCTCAGGGGACGGGGGACACACTGAAGCTTTCTTT	CASSGDGGHTEAFF
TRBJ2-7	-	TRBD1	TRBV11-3	TGTGCCAGCAGCGGAACGGGGACAGGGGGGGCCGAGCAGTACTTC	CASSGTGTGGAEQYF
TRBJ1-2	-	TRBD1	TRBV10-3	TGTGCCATCAGTGAGTTTGGACTACCCGGACAGGATGGCTACACCTTC	CAISEFGLPGQDGYTF
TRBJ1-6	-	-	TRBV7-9	TGTGCCAGCAGCTCATTTACAGGGCCCCGTAGTAATTCACCCCTCCACTTT	CASSSFTGPRSNSPLHF
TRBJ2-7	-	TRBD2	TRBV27	TGTGCCAGCAGTACAGGGCCCGGACTAGCGGGCTACGAGCAGTACTTC	CASSTGPGLAGYEQYF
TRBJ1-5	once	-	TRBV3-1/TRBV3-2	TGTGCCAGCAGCCAAGCTATGGGGGGTTTTAGCAATCAGCCCCAGCATTTT	CASSQAMGGFSNQPQHF
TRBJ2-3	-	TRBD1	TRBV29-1	TGCAGCGCTACTGACCTTGGGGACAGGGGCGCAGATACGCAGTATTTT	CSATDLGDRGADTQYF
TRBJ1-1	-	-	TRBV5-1	TGCGCCAGCAGCTTCGATCCTATTTCACGGGGGACTGAAGCTTTCTTT	CASSFDPISRGTEAFF
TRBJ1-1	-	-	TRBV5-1	TGCGCCAGCAGCTTGCAGGGATCGGCTTTCTTT	CASSLQGSAFF
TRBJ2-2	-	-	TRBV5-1	TGCGCCAGCAGCTTGACAGCTCTCGGGGAGCTGTTTTTT	CASSLTALGELFF